What follows are 2 T cell receptor beta chains derived from one specimen sequenced in a study of blood T cell repertoires in COVID-19. Assay: immunoSEQ multiplex PCR; the TCRdb copy retains only in-frame clones and omits some. The top ten clones hold 2.5% to 3% of a sample with around 180,000 clones, roughly 70% of them seen once. The sequencing sample was made of peripheral blood. These receptors were obtained from a woman over 75 with acute or convalescent COVID-19.

V gene TRBV12-5 combines with J gene TRBJ2-1; no clear D. This CDR3 comprises 12 residues. V was trimmed by 8 bases and J by 3 bases, leaving 8 bases between them. CDR1 is LGHNT, CDR2 FRNRAP, per germline. CDR3 in DNA: TGTGCTAGTAGCGCTAGCTACAATGAGCAGTTCTTC. Translation: CASSASYNEQFF.

The table lists this clone with a few counts. The J gene is TRBJ1-3, the V gene TRBV2, with D unresolved. The CDR3 runs to 13 residues. V was shortened by 4 bases and J by 8 bases, with 12 bases between the two germline ends. Germline values: CDR1 SNHLY, CDR2 FYNNEI. The CDR3 nucleotides read TGTGCCAGCAGTGTCCGACCCCGGGACACCATATATTTT. Translating gives CASSVRPRDTIYF.